This TCR beta chain was recovered during a study of a mutant IDH1 vaccine in newly diagnosed glioma. Study overall: Patients began vaccination 4-6 weeks after radiotherapy alone, or with temozolomide cycles. Previous care, which was radiotherapy, temozolomide, or both, most often involved both.

TCRdb keeps only in-frame clones here, not all; method: immunoSEQ multiplex PCR. Of 35,000 to 55,000 clones in the sample, 81% were seen once. Germline V gene sequence: CDR1 SGHNT, CDR2 YYREEE (reference sequence). This CDR3 spans 17 amino acids. The time point: week 35, safety follow-up. It was 300 ug of mutant IDH1 20-mer peptide that made up each vaccine dose, given with topical imiquimod. Vaccinations, eight in total, occurred in weeks 1, 3, 5, 7, 11, 15, 19, 23. Concerning this clone: Its antigen is as yet unknown. Sequence at one end of the junction differs from germline and may be a read error.

The receptor's source is a woman aged 40 to 50 with glioma. Some clones in this sample may be carry-over from other donors' samples. Source: PBMCs, taken from a glioma patient whose treatment included an IDH1 peptide vaccine. The chain employs TRBV5-4 and TRBJ2-3; the match to TRBD2 covers 13 bases. The CDR3 region is CASSLGLAGGSTNTQYF. CDR3 sequence (DNA): TGTGCCAGCAGCTTGGGACTAGCGGGAGGAAGCACAAATACGCAGTATTTT.